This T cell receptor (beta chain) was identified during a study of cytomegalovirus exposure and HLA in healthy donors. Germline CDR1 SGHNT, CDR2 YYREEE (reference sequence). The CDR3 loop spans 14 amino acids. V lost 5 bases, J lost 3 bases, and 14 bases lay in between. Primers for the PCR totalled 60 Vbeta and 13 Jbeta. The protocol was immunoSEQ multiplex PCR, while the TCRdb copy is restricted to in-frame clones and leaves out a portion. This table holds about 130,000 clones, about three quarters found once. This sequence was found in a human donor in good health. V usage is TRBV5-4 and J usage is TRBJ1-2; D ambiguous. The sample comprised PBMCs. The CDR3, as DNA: TGTGCCAGCAGTCCCCAGCGGTCCGACTATGGCTACACCTTC. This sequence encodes CASSPQRSDYGYTF. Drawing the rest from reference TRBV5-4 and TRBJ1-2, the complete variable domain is ETGVTQSPTHLIKTRGQQVTLRCSSQSGHNTVSWYQQALGQGPQFIFQYYREEENGRGNFPPRFSGLQFPNYSSELNVNALELDDSALYLCASSPQRSDYGYTFGSGTRLTVV.